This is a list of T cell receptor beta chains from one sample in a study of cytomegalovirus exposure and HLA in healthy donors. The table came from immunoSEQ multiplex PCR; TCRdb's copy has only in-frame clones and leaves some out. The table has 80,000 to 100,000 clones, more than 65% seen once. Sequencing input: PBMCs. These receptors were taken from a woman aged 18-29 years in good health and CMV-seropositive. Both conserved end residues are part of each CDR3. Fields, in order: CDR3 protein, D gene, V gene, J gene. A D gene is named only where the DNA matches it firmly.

CDR3 protein: CASRPLGQYSEAFF; D gene: -; V gene: TRBV6-5; J gene: TRBJ1-1
CDR3 protein: CASSLGQGLGGYTF; D gene: TRBD1; V gene: TRBV5-1; J gene: TRBJ1-2
CDR3 protein: CASSQVAFSYNEQFF; D gene: -; V gene: TRBV14; J gene: TRBJ2-1
CDR3 protein: CATSGGAGTDTQYF; D gene: -; V gene: TRBV15; J gene: TRBJ2-3
CDR3 protein: CASSRTGEGNSPLHF; D gene: TRBD1; V gene: TRBV6-5; J gene: TRBJ1-6
CDR3 protein: CASSVELATGTDTQYF; D gene: -; V gene: TRBV9; J gene: TRBJ2-3
CDR3 protein: CASSAAREGNFSTGELFF; D gene: -; V gene: TRBV9; J gene: TRBJ2-2
CDR3 protein: CSVGKGVGQPQHF; D gene: -; V gene: TRBV29-1; J gene: TRBJ1-5
CDR3 protein: CASSLGHGQVGQPQHF; D gene: -; V gene: TRBV27; J gene: TRBJ1-5
CDR3 protein: CASSSGTGGYNTGELFF; D gene: TRBD1; V gene: TRBV5-4; J gene: TRBJ2-2
CDR3 protein: CASSDTGEIPPGELFF; D gene: TRBD1; V gene: TRBV6-1; J gene: TRBJ2-2
CDR3 protein: CATREDRGSPEAFF; D gene: TRBD1; V gene: TRBV15; J gene: TRBJ1-1
CDR3 protein: CAIRTSEIYEQYF; D gene: TRBD2; V gene: TRBV19; J gene: TRBJ2-7
CDR3 protein: CASSSDRAGDEKLFF; D gene: TRBD1; V gene: TRBV28; J gene: TRBJ1-4
CDR3 protein: CASRGDRFSNQPQHF; D gene: TRBD1; V gene: TRBV28; J gene: TRBJ1-5
CDR3 protein: CSVPWTGFGGYTF; D gene: TRBD1; V gene: TRBV29-1; J gene: TRBJ1-2
CDR3 protein: CASSLGIGGGAQDTQYF; D gene: -; V gene: TRBV7-3; J gene: TRBJ2-3
CDR3 protein: CASSRGTLYNEQFF; D gene: -; V gene: TRBV4-3; J gene: TRBJ2-1
CDR3 protein: CASTPLGRSISNYGYTF; D gene: -; V gene: TRBV28; J gene: TRBJ1-2
CDR3 protein: CASSRSGDTQYF; D gene: -; V gene: TRBV4-3; J gene: TRBJ2-3
CDR3 protein: CASSNNRDTGELFF; D gene: -; V gene: TRBV14; J gene: TRBJ2-2
CDR3 protein: CASSGRGESYGYTF; D gene: -; V gene: TRBV5-4; J gene: TRBJ1-2
CDR3 protein: CASKGIASNTGELFF; D gene: -; V gene: TRBV6-1; J gene: TRBJ2-2
CDR3 protein: CASSQDFGTSDYNEQFF; D gene: TRBD2; V gene: TRBV4-1; J gene: TRBJ2-1
CDR3 protein: CASRIWERTDTQYF; D gene: -; V gene: TRBV5-8; J gene: TRBJ2-3
CDR3 protein: CASSSRTGGSYEQYF; D gene: TRBD1; V gene: TRBV11-3; J gene: TRBJ2-7
CDR3 protein: CASSSGQEGNTQYF; D gene: -; V gene: TRBV27; J gene: TRBJ2-3
CDR3 protein: CASSRQLDNEKLFF; D gene: -; V gene: TRBV4-2; J gene: TRBJ1-4
CDR3 protein: CARQGETQYF; D gene: TRBD1; V gene: TRBV7-7; J gene: TRBJ2-5
CDR3 protein: CASSLAPGLPTGNTIYF; D gene: -; V gene: TRBV5-4; J gene: TRBJ1-3
CDR3 protein: CASSPVPLTEAFF; D gene: -; V gene: TRBV18; J gene: TRBJ1-1
CDR3 protein: CASMGGTYEQYF; D gene: TRBD2; V gene: TRBV7-2; J gene: TRBJ2-7
CDR3 protein: CSAAGLAERLQIYEQYF; D gene: TRBD2; V gene: TRBV29-1; J gene: TRBJ2-7
CDR3 protein: CASRSGFPYEQYF; D gene: -; V gene: TRBV6-5; J gene: TRBJ2-7
CDR3 protein: CASSGPEWRGGWKTQYF; D gene: TRBD2; V gene: TRBV5-6; J gene: TRBJ2-5
CDR3 protein: CASSRGQGYSYEQYF; D gene: TRBD1; V gene: TRBV19; J gene: TRBJ2-7
CDR3 protein: CASSPLASNTGELFF; D gene: -; V gene: TRBV9; J gene: TRBJ2-2
CDR3 protein: CASSEASGGYNEQFF; D gene: TRBD2; V gene: TRBV6-1; J gene: TRBJ2-1
CDR3 protein: CASSGGGTDTQYF; D gene: TRBD2; V gene: TRBV5-1; J gene: TRBJ2-3
CDR3 protein: CASSLRATGVNSPLHF; D gene: TRBD1; V gene: TRBV5-8; J gene: TRBJ1-6
CDR3 protein: CASSESPTGRGAFF; D gene: -; V gene: TRBV10-2; J gene: TRBJ1-1
CDR3 protein: CASSFYFRTRQATDTQYF; D gene: -; V gene: TRBV11-3; J gene: TRBJ2-3
CDR3 protein: CASSPRTSYQETQYF; D gene: -; V gene: TRBV7-2; J gene: TRBJ2-5
CDR3 protein: CASEPSGAITDTQYF; D gene: TRBD2; V gene: TRBV19; J gene: TRBJ2-3
CDR3 protein: CASSSLDSGGADTQYF; D gene: TRBD2; V gene: TRBV7-3; J gene: TRBJ2-3
CDR3 protein: CASSSMTGGYGYTF; D gene: TRBD1; V gene: TRBV5-1; J gene: TRBJ1-2
CDR3 protein: CASSLYGSGSPYEQYF; D gene: -; V gene: TRBV27; J gene: TRBJ2-7
CDR3 protein: CASSVVGGGTEAFF; D gene: -; V gene: TRBV9; J gene: TRBJ1-1
CDR3 protein: CASSTSGRVSDTQYF; D gene: TRBD2; V gene: TRBV19; J gene: TRBJ2-3
CDR3 protein: CASSVRGPGNTEAFF; D gene: -; V gene: TRBV2; J gene: TRBJ1-1
CDR3 protein: CASSVDGEPNNEQFF; D gene: -; V gene: TRBV9; J gene: TRBJ2-1
CDR3 protein: CASSHQTGGEQYF; D gene: -; V gene: TRBV14; J gene: TRBJ2-7
CDR3 protein: CASSAGQVNTEAFF; D gene: TRBD1; V gene: TRBV7-2; J gene: TRBJ1-1
CDR3 protein: CASSLSGSSYNEQFF; D gene: -; V gene: TRBV7-2; J gene: TRBJ2-1
CDR3 protein: CASSMQAVPNTGELFF; D gene: -; V gene: TRBV19; J gene: TRBJ2-2
CDR3 protein: CASRGQIWALGYTF; D gene: TRBD1; V gene: TRBV6-6; J gene: TRBJ1-2
CDR3 protein: CASSSHQAGDSYEQYF; D gene: -; V gene: TRBV9; J gene: TRBJ2-7
CDR3 protein: CASRPPSPTGLPGPLSGANVLTF; D gene: -; V gene: TRBV10-1; J gene: TRBJ2-6
CDR3 protein: CALVAADTQYF; D gene: -; V gene: TRBV7-9; J gene: TRBJ2-3